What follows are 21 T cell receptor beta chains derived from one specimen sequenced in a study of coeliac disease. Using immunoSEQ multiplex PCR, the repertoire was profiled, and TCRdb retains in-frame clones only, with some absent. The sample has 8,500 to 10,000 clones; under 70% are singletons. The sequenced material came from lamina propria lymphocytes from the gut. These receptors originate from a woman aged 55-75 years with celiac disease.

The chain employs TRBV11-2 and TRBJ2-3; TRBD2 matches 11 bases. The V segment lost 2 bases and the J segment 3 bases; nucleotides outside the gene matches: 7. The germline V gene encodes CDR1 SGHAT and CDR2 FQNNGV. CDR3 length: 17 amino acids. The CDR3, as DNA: TGTGCCAGCAGCTTACGTACTAGCGGGGGATCGACAGATACGCAGTATTTT. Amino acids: CASSLRTSGGSTDTQYF.

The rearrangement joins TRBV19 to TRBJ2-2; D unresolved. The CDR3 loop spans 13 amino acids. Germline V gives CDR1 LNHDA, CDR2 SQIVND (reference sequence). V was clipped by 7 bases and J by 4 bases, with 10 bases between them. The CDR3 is CASNGQFTGELFF. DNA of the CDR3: TGTGCCAGTAATGGGCAGTTCACCGGGGAGCTGTTTTTT.

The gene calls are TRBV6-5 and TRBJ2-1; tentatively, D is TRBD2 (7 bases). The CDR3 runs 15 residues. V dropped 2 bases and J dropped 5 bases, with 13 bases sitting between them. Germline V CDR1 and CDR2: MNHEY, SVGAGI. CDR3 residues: CASSYEGGPDNEQFF. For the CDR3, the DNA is TGTGCCAGCAGTTACGAGGGGGGGCCGGACAATGAGCAGTTCTTC.

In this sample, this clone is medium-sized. The CDR3 sequence: CASSLDLRNTIYF. The DNA for the CDR3 is TGCGCCAGCAGCTTGGACCTAAGAAACACCATATATTTT. V gene TRBV5-1 combines with J gene TRBJ1-3; no clear D. CDR1 and CDR2 from the germline V gene are SGHRS and YFSETQ. This CDR3 region has 13 residues. The V end lost 0 bases, the J end lost 5 bases, and 6 bases lay between the germline ends.

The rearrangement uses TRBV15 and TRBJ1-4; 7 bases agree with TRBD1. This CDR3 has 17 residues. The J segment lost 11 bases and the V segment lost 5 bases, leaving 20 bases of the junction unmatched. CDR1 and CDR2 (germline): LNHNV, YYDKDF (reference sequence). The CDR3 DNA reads TGTGCCACCAGCCCAAGGCCCAAGGGGACAGCCTTTCGGAAACTGTTTTTT. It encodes CATSPRPKGTAFRKLFF.

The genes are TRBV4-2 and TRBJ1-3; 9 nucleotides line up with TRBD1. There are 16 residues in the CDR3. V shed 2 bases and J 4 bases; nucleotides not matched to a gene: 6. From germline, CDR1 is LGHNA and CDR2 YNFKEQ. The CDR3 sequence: CASSQNRQGEGNTIYF. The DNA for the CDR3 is TGTGCCAGCAGCCAAAATCGACAGGGGGAGGGAAACACCATATATTTT.

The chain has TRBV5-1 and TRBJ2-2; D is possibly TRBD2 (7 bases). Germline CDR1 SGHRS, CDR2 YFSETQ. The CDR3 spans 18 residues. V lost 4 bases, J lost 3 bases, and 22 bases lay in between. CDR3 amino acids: CASSPRGGGGTHTGELFF. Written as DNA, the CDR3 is TGCGCCAGCAGCCCGAGAGGCGGCGGGGGCACGCACACCGGGGAGCTGTTTTTT.

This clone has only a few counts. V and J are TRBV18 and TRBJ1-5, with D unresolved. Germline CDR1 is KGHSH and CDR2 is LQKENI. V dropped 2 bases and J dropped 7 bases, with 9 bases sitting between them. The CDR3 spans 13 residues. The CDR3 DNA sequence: TGTGCCAGCTCACCAAACGCTGGCCAGCCCCAGCATTTT. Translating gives CASSPNAGQPQHF.

CDR3 loop: CASSVNGQGGTDTQYF. The CDR3 DNA reads TGCGCCAGCAGCGTAAACGGACAGGGAGGCACAGATACGCAGTATTTT. The chain links TRBV5-1 to TRBJ2-3; TRBD1 aligns across 8 bases. CDR1 is SGHRS and CDR2 is YFSETQ in the germline V gene. The ends lost 4 bases at V and 1 base at J; junction bases unmatched: 8. The CDR3 contains 16 residues. Variable domain in full (rest from reference TRBV5-1 and TRBJ2-3): KAGVTQTPRYLIKTRGQQVTLSCSPISGHRSVSWYQQTPGQGLQFLFEYFSETQRNKGNFPGRFSGRQFSNSRSEMNVSTLELGDSALYLCASSVNGQGGTDTQYFGPGTRLTVL.

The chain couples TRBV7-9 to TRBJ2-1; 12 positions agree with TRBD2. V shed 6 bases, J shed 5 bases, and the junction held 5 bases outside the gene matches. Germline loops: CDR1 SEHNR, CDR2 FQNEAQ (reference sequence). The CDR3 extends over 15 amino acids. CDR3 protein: CASRPRLAGDNEQFF. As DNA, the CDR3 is TGTGCCAGCAGGCCAAGACTAGCGGGAGACAATGAGCAGTTCTTC. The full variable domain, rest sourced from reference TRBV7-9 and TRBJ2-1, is DTGVSQNPRHKITKRGQNVTFRCDPISEHNRLYWYRQTLGQGPEFLTYFQNEAQLEKSRLLSDRFSAERPKGSFSTLEIQRTEQGDSAMYLCASRPRLAGDNEQFFGPGTRLTVL.

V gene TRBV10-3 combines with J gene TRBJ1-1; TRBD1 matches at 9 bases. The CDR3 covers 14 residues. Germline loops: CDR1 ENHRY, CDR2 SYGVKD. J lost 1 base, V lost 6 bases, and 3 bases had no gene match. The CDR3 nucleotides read TGTGCCATCAGAAGGGACAGGGCGAACACTGAAGCTTTCTTT. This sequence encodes CAIRRDRANTEAFF.

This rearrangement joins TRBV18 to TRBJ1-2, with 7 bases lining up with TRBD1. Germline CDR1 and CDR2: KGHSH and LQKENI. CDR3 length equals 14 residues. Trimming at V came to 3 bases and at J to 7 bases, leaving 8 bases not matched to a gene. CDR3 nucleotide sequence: TGTGCCAGCTCACCGTCGACAGGGCCAACTGGCTACACCTTC. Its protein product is CASSPSTGPTGYTF.

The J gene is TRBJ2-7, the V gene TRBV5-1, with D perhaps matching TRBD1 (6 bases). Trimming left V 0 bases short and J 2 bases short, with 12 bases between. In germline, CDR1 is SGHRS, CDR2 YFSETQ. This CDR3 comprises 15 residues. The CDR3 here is CASSLAPRGAYEQYF. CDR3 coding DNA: TGCGCCAGCAGCTTGGCCCCCAGGGGAGCCTACGAGCAGTACTTC. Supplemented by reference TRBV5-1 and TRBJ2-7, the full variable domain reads KAGVTQTPRYLIKTRGQQVTLSCSPISGHRSVSWYQQTPGQGLQFLFEYFSETQRNKGNFPGRFSGRQFSNSRSEMNVSTLELGDSALYLCASSLAPRGAYEQYFGPGTRLTVT.

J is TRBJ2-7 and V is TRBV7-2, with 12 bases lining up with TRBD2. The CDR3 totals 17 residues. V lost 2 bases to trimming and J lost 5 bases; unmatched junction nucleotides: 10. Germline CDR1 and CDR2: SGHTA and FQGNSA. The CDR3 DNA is TGTGCCAGCAGCTTACTTATCTCTAGCGGGGGGGCCCACGAGCAGTACTTC. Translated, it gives CASSLLISSGGAHEQYF.

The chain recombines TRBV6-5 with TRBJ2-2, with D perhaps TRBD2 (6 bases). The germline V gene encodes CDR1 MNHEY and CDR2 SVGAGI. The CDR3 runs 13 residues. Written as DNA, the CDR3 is TGTGCGGCCGGGGGTACTAACACCGGGGAGCTGTTTTTT. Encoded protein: CAAGGTNTGELFF.

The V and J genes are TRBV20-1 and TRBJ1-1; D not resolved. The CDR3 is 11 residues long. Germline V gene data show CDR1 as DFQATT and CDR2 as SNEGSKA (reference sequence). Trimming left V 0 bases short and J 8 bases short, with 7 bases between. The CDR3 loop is CSARELSEAFF. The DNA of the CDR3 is TGCAGTGCTAGAGAGCTAAGCGAAGCTTTCTTT.

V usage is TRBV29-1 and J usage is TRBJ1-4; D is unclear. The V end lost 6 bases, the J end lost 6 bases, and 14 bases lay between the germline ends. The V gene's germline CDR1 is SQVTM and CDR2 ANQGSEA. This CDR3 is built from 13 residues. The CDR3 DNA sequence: TGCAGCGTAACGGCCGAGGCGGATGAAAAACTGTTTTTT. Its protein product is CSVTAEADEKLFF.

Here the CDR3 reads CATSRAAGLGEQYF. CDR3 in DNA: TGTGCCACCAGCAGAGCAGCGGGACTCGGCGAGCAGTACTTC. This rearrangement joins TRBV15 to TRBJ2-7; 7 bases line up with TRBD2. Germline loops: CDR1 LNHNV, CDR2 YYDKDF (reference sequence). Unmatched junction bases numbered 6, after V lost 1 base and J lost 6 bases. CDR3 length equals 14 residues.

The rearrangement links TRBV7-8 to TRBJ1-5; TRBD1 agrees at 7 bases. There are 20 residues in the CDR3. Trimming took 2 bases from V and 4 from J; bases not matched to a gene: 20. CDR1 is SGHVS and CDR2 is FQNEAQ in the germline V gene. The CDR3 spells CASSLNAVSREGGQNQPQHF. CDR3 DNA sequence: TGTGCCAGCAGCTTAAACGCAGTTTCGAGGGAAGGGGGCCAGAATCAGCCCCAGCATTTT. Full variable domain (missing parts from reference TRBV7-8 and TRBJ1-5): GAGVSQSPRYKVAKRGQDVALRCDPISGHVSLFWYQQALGQGPEFLTYFQNEAQLDKSGLPSDRFFAERPEGSVSTLKIQRTQQEDSAVYLCASSLNAVSREGGQNQPQHFGDGTRLSIL.

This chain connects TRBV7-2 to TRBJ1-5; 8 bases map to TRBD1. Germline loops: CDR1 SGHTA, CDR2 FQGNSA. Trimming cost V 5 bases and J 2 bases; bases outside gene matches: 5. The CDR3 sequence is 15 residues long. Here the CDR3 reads CASSPQTGGNQPQHF. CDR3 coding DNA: TGTGCCAGCAGCCCTCAGACAGGGGGCAATCAGCCCCAGCATTTT.

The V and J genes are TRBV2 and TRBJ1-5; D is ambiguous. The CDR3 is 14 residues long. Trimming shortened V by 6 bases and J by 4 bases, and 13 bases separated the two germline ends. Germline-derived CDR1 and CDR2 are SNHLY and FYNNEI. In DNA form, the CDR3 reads TGTGCCAGCAGGAAGGACGGGGATAATCAGCCCCAGCATTTT. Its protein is CASRKDGDNQPQHF.